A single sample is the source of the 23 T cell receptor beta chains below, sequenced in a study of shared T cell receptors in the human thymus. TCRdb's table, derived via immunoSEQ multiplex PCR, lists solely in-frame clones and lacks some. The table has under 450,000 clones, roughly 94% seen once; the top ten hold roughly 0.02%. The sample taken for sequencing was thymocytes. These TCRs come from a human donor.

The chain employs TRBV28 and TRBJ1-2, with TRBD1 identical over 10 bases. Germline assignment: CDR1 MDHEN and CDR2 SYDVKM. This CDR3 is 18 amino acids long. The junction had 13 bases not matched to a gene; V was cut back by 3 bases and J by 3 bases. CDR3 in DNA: TGTGCCAGCAGTTTTGAACCCCTCGGGACAGGGGTACACTATGGCTACACCTTC. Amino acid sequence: CASSFEPLGTGVHYGYTF.

The CDR3 spells CASSDHSGRADNEQFF. The CDR3 DNA is TGTGCCAGCAGCGACCATAGCGGGAGGGCCGACAATGAGCAGTTCTTC. The chain carries TRBV5-4 and TRBJ2-1, with 11 bases identical to TRBD2. This CDR3 region has 16 residues. Germline assignment: CDR1 SGHNT and CDR2 YYREEE (reference sequence). Losses at the gene ends were 4 bases for V and 5 bases for J; bases not matched to a gene: 8.

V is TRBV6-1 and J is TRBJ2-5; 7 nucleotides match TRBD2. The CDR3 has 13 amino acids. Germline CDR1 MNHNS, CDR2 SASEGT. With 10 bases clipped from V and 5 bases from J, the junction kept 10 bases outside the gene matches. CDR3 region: CATLDKRGETQYF. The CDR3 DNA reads TGTGCCACCCTAGACAAGCGGGGCGAGACCCAGTACTTC.

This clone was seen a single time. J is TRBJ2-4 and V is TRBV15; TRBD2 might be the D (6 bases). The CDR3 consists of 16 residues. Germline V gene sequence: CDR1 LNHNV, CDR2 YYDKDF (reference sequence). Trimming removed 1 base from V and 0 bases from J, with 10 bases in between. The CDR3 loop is CATSRGGGIAKNIQYF. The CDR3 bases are TGTGCCACCAGCAGAGGTGGAGGGATAGCCAAAAACATTCAGTACTTC. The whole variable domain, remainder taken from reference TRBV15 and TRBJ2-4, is DAMVIQNPRYQVTQFGKPVTLSCSQTLNHNVMYWYQQKSSQAPKLLFHYYDKDFNNEADTPDNFQSRRPNTSFCFLDIRSPGLGDTAMYLCATSRGGGIAKNIQYFGAGTRLSVL.

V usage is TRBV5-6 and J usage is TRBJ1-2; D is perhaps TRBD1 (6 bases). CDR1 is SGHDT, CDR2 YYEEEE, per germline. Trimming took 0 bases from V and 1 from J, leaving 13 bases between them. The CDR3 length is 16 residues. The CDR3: CASSLVAPTGNYGYTF. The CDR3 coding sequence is TGTGCCAGCAGCTTGGTGGCCCCGACAGGTAACTATGGCTACACCTTC.

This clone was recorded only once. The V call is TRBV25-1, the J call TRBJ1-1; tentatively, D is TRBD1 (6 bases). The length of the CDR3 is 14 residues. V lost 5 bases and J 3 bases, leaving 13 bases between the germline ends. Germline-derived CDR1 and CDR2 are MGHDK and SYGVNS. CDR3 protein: CASSNRAEDTEAFF. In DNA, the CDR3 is TGTGCCAGCAGTAACAGGGCTGAGGACACTGAAGCTTTCTTT.

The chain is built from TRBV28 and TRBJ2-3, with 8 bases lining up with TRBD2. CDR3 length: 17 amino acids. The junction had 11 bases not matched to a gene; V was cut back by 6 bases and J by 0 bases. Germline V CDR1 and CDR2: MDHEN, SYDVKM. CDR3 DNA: TGTGCCAGCAGCCCTCGGGAGGGGGTCCTAAGCACAGATACGCAGTATTTT. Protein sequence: CASSPREGVLSTDTQYF.

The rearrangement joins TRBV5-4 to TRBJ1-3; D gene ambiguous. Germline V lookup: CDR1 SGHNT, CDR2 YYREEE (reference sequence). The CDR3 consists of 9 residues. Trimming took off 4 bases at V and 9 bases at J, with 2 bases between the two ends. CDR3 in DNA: TGTGCCAGCAGCCCCACCATATATTTT. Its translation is CASSPTIYF.

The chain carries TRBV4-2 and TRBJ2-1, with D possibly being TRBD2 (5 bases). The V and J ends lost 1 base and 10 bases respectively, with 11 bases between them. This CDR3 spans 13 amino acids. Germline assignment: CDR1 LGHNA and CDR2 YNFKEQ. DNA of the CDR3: TGTGCCAGCAGCCAAGGCCCGCGCGGGGAGCAGTTCTTC. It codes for CASSQGPRGEQFF.

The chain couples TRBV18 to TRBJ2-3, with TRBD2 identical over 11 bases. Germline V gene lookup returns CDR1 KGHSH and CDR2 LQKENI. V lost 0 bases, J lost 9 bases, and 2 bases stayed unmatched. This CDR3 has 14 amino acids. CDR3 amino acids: CASSPPASGGTQYF. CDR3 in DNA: TGTGCCAGCTCACCACCGGCTAGCGGGGGGACGCAGTATTTT.

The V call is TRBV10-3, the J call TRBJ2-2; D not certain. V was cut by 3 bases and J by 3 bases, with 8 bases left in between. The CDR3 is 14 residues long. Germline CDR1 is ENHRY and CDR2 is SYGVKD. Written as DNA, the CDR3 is TGTGCCATCAGTGATGAGACACACACCGGGGAGCTGTTTTTT. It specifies CAISDETHTGELFF.

In nucleotides, the CDR3 is TGTGCCATAGGAGGGACAGCACTTAATCAGCCCCAGCATTTT. Translated: CAIGGTALNQPQHF. The V and J genes are TRBV10-3 and TRBJ1-5, with 7 bases fitting TRBD1. Trimming took 9 bases from V and 4 from J; bases not matched to a gene: 9. The CDR3 runs to 14 residues. CDR1 and CDR2 from the germline V gene are ENHRY and SYGVKD.

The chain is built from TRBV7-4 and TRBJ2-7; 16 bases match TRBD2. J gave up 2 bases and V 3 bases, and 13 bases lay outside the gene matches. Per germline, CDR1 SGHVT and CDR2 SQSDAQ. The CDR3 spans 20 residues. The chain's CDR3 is CASSFMPTGTSGRVPYEQYF. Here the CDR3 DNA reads TGTGCCAGCAGCTTCATGCCAACCGGGACTAGCGGGAGGGTCCCCTACGAGCAGTACTTC. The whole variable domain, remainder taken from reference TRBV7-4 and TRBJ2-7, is GAGVSQSPRYKVAKRGRDVALRCDSISGHVTLYWYRQTLGQGSEVLTYSQSDAQRDKSGRPSGRFSAERPERSVSTLKIQRTEQGDSAVYLCASSFMPTGTSGRVPYEQYFGPGTRLTVT.

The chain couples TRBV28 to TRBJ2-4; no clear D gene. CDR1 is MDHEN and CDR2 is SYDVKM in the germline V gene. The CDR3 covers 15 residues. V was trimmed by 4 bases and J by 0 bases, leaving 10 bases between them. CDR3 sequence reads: CASSSLLVAKNIQYF. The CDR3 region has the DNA TGTGCCAGCAGTTCCTTACTGGTAGCCAAAAACATTCAGTACTTC.

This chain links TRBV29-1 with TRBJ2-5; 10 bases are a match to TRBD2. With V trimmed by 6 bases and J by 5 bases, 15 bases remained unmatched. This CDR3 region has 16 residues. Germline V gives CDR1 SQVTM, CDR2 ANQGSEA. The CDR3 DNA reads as TGCAGCGTCCTACCAGCGGGAGGGCCATCGTGGGAGACCCAGTACTTC. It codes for CSVLPAGGPSWETQYF.

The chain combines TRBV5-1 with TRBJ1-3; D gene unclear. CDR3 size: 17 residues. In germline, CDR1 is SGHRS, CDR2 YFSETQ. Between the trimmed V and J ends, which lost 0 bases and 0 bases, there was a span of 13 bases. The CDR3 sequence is CASSLGPLINSGNTIYF. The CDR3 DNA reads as TGCGCCAGCAGCTTGGGCCCCTTAATTAACTCTGGAAACACCATATATTTT.

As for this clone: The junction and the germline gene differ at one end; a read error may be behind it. The CDR3 sequence: CASSFGRF. DNA for the CDR3: TGTGCCAGCAGCTTTGGGAGATTT. The chain links TRBV13 to TRBJ1-4; D is ambiguous. Germline CDR1 reads PRHDT; CDR2 reads FYEKMQ (reference sequence). CDR3 length: 8 amino acids.

In DNA, the CDR3 is TGTGCCAGCAGTTTTGACAGGGGGAACTACGAGCAGTACTTC. This sequence encodes CASSFDRGNYEQYF. The chain joins TRBV27 to TRBJ2-7, with TRBD1 matching over 9 bases. Germline loops: CDR1 MNHEY, CDR2 SMNVEV (reference sequence). There are 14 residues in the CDR3. The trim removed 3 bases at V and 3 bases at J, leaving 3 bases unmatched.

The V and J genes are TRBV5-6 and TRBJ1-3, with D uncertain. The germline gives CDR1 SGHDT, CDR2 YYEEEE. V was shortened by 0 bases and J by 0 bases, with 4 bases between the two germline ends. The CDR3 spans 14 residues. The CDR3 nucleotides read TGTGCCAGCAGCTTGGGCTTCTCTGGAAACACCATATATTTT. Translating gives CASSLGFSGNTIYF.

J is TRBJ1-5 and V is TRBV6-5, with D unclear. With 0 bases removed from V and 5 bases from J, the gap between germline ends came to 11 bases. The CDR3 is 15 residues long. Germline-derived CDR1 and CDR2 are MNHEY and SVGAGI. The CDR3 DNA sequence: TGTGCCAGCAGTTACTCGACTTCCAGCCATCAGCCCCAGCATTTT. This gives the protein CASSYSTSSHQPQHF.

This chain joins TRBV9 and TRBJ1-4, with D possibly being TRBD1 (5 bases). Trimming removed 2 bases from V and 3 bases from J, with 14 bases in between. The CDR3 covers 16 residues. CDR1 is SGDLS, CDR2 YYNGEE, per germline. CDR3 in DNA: TGTGCCAGCAGCGTTTCAGACAGCTCTTCTAATGAAAAACTGTTTTTT. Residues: CASSVSDSSSNEKLFF.

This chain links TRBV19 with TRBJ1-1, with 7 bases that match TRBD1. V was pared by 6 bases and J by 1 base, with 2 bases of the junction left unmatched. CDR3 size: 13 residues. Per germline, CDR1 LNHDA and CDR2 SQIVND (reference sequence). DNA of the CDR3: TGTGCCAGTAGAAGACAGGGGAACACTGAAGCTTTCTTT. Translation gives CASRRQGNTEAFF.

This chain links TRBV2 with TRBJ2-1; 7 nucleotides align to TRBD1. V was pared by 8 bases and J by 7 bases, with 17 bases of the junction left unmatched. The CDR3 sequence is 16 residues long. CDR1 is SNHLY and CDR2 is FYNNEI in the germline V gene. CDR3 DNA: TGTGCCAGCCTGAATGAGGGGGCTGCCCGCGGAAATGAGCAGTTCTTC. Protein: CASLNEGAARGNEQFF.